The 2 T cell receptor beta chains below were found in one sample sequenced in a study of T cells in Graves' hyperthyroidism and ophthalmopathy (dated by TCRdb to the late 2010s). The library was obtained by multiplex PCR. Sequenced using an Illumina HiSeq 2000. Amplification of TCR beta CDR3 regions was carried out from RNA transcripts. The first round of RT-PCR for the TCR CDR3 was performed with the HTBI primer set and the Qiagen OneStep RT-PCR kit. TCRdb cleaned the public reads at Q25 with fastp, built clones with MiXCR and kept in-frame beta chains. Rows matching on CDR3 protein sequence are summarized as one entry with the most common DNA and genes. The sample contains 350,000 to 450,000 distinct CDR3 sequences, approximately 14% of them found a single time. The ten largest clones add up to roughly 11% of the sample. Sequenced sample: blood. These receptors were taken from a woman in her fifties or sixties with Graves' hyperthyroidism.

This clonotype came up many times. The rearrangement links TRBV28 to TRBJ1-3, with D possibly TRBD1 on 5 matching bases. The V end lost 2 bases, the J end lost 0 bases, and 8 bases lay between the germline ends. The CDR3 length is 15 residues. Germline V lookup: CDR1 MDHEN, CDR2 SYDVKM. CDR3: CASSLTGYSGNTIYF. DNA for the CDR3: TGTGCCAGCAGTTTAACAGGTTACTCTGGAAACACCATATATTTT. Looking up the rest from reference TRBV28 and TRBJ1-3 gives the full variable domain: DVKVTQSSRYLVKRTGEKVFLECVQDMDHENMFWYRQDPGLGLRLIYFSYDVKMKEKGDIPEGYSVSREKKERFSLILESASTNQTSMYLCASSLTGYSGNTIYFGEGSWLTVV.

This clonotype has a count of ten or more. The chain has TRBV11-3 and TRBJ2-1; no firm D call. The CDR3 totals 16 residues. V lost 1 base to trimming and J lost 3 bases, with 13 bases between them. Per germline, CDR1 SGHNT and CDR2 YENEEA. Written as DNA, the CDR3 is TGTGCCAGCAGCTTAGGTGAGGAAAAACTCTACAATGAGCAGTTCTTC. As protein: CASSLGEEKLYNEQFF.